The following is a TCR beta chain sequence with its context. Its matching antigen is unknown. These data originate in a study of radiotherapy plus CTLA-4 blockade in lung cancer. This CDR3 spans 13 amino acids. The germline V and J ends were trimmed by 4 bases and 3 bases, with 11 bases remaining between them. The germline CDR1 and CDR2 sequences are SGHRS and YFSETQ. It was focal radiation plus CTLA-4 blockade with ipilimumab that patients with chemo-refractory metastatic non-small-cell lung cancer received. This table comes from immunoSEQ multiplex PCR, and its TCRdb copy is limited to in-frame clones, with some not included. The table has about 28,000 clones, approximately 80% seen once. Overall study results and limits: Early blood T cell clone changes and increased post-radiation serum interferon-beta were reportedly the strongest response predictors. Expansion of tumor-derived TCR clones was observed in blood after radiotherapy plus ipilimumab.

The receptor comes from a human donor with non-small cell lung cancer that progressed on radiotherapy plus ipilimumab. The chain carries TRBV5-1 and TRBJ2-7; D might be TRBD1 (5 bases). The sample was peripheral blood, taken from a patient treated with radiotherapy plus ipilimumab. CDR3 loop: CASSVTENYEQYF. CDR3 in DNA: TGCGCCAGCAGCGTGACAGAAAACTACGAGCAGTACTTC.